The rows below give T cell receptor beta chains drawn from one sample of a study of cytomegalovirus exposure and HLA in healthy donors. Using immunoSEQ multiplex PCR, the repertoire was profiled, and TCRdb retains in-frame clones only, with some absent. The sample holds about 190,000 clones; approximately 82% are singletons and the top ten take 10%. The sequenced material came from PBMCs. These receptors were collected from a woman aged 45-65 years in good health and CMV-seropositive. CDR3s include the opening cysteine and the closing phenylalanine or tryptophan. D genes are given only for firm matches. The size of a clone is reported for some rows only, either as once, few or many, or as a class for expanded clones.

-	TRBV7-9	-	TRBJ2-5	TGTGCCAGCAGCTTAGGTGCAGGGTCAGAGACCCAGTACTTC	CASSLGAGSETQYF
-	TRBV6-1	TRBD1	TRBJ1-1	TGTGCCAGCAGTGAAACGAGACAGGGGAACACTGAAGCTTTCTTT	CASSETRQGNTEAFF
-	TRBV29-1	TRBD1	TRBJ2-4	TGCAGCGCCCGGACAGGGTTGGAAAACATTCAGTACTTC	CSARTGLENIQYF
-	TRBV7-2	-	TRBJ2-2	TGTGCCAGCAGCCCGGGACATAACACCGGGGAGCTGTTTTTT	CASSPGHNTGELFF
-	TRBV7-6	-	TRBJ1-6	TGTGCCAGCAGCTTGATGCAGGGCTCACCCCTCCACTTT	CASSLMQGSPLHF
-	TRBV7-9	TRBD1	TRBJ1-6	TGTGCCAGCAGCCCCCGGACAGGCTATAATTCACCCCTCCACTTT	CASSPRTGYNSPLHF
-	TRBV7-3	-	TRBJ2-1	TGTGCCAGCAGCTTCGTCAGAGGCTCCTACAATGAGCAGTTCTTC	CASSFVRGSYNEQFF
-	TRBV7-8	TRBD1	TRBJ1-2	TGTGCCAGCAGCCCCCTCAACAGGGGTGAGGCTGGCTACACCTTC	CASSPLNRGEAGYTF
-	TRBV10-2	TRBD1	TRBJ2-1	TGCGCCAGCAGGACTGTGCGGACAGGGCCATACAATGAGCAGTTCTTC	CASRTVRTGPYNEQFF
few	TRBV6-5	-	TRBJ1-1	TGTGCCAGCAGGAACAGGGACGGAATGAACACTGAAGCTTTCTTT	CASRNRDGMNTEAFF
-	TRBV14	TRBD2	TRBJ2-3	TGTGCCAGCAGCCGAATGACTAGCGCCGACACAGATACGCAGTATTTT	CASSRMTSADTDTQYF
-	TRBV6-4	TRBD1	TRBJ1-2	TGTGCCAGCAGTGCCATTCGGGACAGGGGGGATAACTATGGCTACACCTTC	CASSAIRDRGDNYGYTF
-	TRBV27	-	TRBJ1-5	TGTGCCAGCAGTGCTCAGGGCTATAGCAATCAGCCCCAGCATTTT	CASSAQGYSNQPQHF
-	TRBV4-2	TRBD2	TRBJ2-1	TGTGCCAGCAGCCAAGTTAGCGGGATCGAAGTCTACAATGAGCAGTTCTTC	CASSQVSGIEVYNEQFF
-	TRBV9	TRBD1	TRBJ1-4	TGTGCCAGCAGCGGAGACAGGGGGATAAATGAAAAACTGTTTTTT	CASSGDRGINEKLFF
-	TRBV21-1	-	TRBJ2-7	TGTGCCAGCAGCAAAGGGGTCGAAGGGGACAGATCCTACGAGCAGTACTTC	CASSKGVEGDRSYEQYF
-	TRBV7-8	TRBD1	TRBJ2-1	TGTGCCAGCAGCCTGGACAGGGGGTCTGAGCAGTTCTTC	CASSLDRGSEQFF
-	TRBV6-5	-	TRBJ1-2	TGTGCCAGCAGTTACTCAGCAAATCTAAACTATGGCTACACCTTC	CASSYSANLNYGYTF
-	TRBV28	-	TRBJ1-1	TGTGCCAGCGGGCCGCGTGGTCTTGAAGCTTTCTTT	CASGPRGLEAFF
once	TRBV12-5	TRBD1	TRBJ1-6	TGTGCTAGTGGTTCCGGGACAGGGCGGTCACCCCTCCACTTT	CASGSGTGRSPLHF
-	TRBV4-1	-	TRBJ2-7	TGCGCCAGCAGCCAAGAGAGGGCCGGGGGTCAGTACTTC	CASSQERAGGQYF
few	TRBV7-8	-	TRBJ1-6	TGTGCCAGCAGCTTAGATCGGGAAAGTTCACCCCTCCACTTT	CASSLDRESSPLHF
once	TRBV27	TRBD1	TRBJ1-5	TGTGCCAGCAGTTCCCGTAGCGTGACAGGGGCATGGGTAACTCAGCCCCAGCATTTT	CASSSRSVTGAWVTQPQHF
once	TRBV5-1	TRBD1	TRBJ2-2	TGCGCCAGCAGCTATACAGGGGGGACCGGGGAGCTGTTTTTT	CASSYTGGTGELFF
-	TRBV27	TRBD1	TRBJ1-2	TGTGCCAGCAGTTTATACCCGGGACAGGGGTATGGCTACACCTTC	CASSLYPGQGYGYTF
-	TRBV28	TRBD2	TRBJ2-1	TGTGCCAGCAGGATAACGGGGGGTACACTCAATGAGCAGTTCTTC	CASRITGGTLNEQFF
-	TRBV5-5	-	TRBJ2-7	TGTGCCAGCAGCAGAAACGGGGCAGGGGAGTTTAGGTACGAGCAGTACTTC	CASSRNGAGEFRYEQYF
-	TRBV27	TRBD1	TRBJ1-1	TGTGCCAGCAGTTTTACAGGGGGCATCAACACTGAAGCTTTCTTT	CASSFTGGINTEAFF